A single sample is the source of the 2 T cell receptor beta chains below, sequenced in a study of low-dose radiotherapy and immunotherapy resistance in tumors. Time point of the sample: after trial treatment. Treatment denoted: LDRT plus nivolumab, ipilimumab, low-dose cyclophosphamide and aspirin (RACIN trial). Priming of first-strand cDNA relied on TRAV- and TRBV-specific primers (covering alpha and beta chains). With a V-primer adapter and a constant-region primer, TCRs were amplified for approximately 20 PCR cycles. Each CDR3 protein is one row after TCRdb ran MiXCR on the reads. The sample contains about 60,000 distinct CDR3 sequences, about 25% of which appear only once. The material sequenced was PBMCs, taken after low-dose radiotherapy plus immunotherapy. The receptors come from a male donor with prostate cancer.

This clonotype has ten or more counts. The rearrangement joins TRBV3-1 to TRBJ1-2; 9 bases are shared with TRBD1. This CDR3 is built from 17 residues. V lost 4 bases to trimming and J lost 2 bases; unmatched junction nucleotides: 11. Germline assignment: CDR1 LGHDT and CDR2 YNNKEL (reference sequence). The CDR3, as DNA: TGTGCCAGCAGCCCGAACAGGGGGCTCCCTCTAAACTATGGCTACACCTTC. Its translation: CASSPNRGLPLNYGYTF. Supplemented by reference TRBV3-1 and TRBJ1-2, the full variable domain reads DTAVSQTPKYLVTQMGNDKSIKCEQNLGHDTMYWYKQDSKKFLKIMFSYNNKELIINETVPNRFSPKSPDKAHLNLHINSLELGDSAVYFCASSPNRGLPLNYGYTFGSGTRLTVV.

This clonotype was found a few times. The CDR3 nucleotides are TGTGCCAGCAGTTACTCGACTGGTTCAGGGGCAAACTATGGCTACACCTTC. This codes for CASSYSTGSGANYGYTF. The V and J genes are TRBV6-2 or TRBV6-3 and TRBJ1-2; D may be TRBD1 (6 bases). The germline V and J ends were trimmed by 0 bases and 2 bases, with 16 bases remaining between them. This CDR3 has 17 amino acids. CDR1 and CDR2 from the germline V gene are MNHEY and SVGEGT.